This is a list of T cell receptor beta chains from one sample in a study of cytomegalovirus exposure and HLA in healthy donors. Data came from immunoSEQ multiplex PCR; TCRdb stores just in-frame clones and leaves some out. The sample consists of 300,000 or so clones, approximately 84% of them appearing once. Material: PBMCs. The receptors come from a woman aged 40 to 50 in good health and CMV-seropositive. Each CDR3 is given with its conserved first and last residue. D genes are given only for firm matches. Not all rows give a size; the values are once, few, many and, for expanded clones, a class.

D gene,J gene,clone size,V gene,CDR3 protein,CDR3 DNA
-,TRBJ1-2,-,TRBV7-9,CASSYRTDSNYGYTF,TGTGCCAGCAGCTATCGGACAGATTCTAACTATGGCTACACCTTC
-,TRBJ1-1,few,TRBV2,CASADWTEAFF,TGTGCCAGCGCAGACTGGACTGAAGCTTTCTTT
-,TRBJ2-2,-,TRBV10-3,CAISADTGELFF,TGTGCCATCAGCGCAGACACCGGGGAGCTGTTTTTT
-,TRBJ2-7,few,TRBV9,CASSPGEGPSYEQYF,TGTGCCAGCAGCCCAGGGGAGGGCCCCTCCTACGAGCAGTACTTC
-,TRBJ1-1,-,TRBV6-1,CASLGRWVNTEAFF,TGTGCCAGCCTTGGGCGTTGGGTGAACACTGAAGCTTTCTTT
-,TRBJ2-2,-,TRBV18,CASSVGRETGELFF,TGTGCCAGCTCAGTAGGTCGGGAGACCGGGGAGCTGTTTTTT
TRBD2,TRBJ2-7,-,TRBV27,CASSLVSGRAGYEQYF,TGTGCCAGCAGTTTAGTGAGCGGGAGGGCTGGGTACGAGCAGTACTTC
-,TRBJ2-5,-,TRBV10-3,CAISEEGEVWETQYF,TGTGCCATCAGTGAGGAGGGAGAGGTTTGGGAGACCCAGTACTTC
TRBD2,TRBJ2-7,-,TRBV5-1,CASSFSSGRAPAYEQYF,TGCGCCAGCAGCTTCTCTAGCGGGAGGGCCCCGGCCTACGAGCAGTACTTC
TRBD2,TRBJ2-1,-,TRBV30,CAWSVLTSGYNEQFF,TGTGCCTGGAGTGTACTGACTAGCGGATACAATGAGCAGTTCTTC
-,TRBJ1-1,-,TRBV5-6,CASSLGFYRQNTEAFF,TGTGCCAGCAGCTTGGGGTTTTACAGGCAAAACACTGAAGCTTTCTTT
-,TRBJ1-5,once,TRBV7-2,CASSPRRDQPQHF,TGTGCCAGCAGCCCGCGACGGGATCAGCCCCAGCATTTT
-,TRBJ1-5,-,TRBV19,CASRVDSANQPQHF,TGTGCCAGTAGGGTAGACAGTGCAAATCAGCCCCAGCATTTT
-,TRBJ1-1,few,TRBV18,CASSPPSGEAFF,TGTGCCAGCTCACCACCGTCAGGGGAAGCTTTCTTT
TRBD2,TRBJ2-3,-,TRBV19,CASSRGGADTQYF,TGTGCCAGCTCGCGTGGGGGGGCAGATACGCAGTATTTT
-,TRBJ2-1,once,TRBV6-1,CASSALWAQNEQFF,TGTGCCAGCAGTGCCCTATGGGCTCAGAATGAGCAGTTCTTC
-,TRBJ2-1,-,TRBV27,CASSLRVSNNEQFF,TGTGCCAGCAGTTTACGCGTCTCTAACAATGAGCAGTTCTTC
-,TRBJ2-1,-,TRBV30,CAWMTERALYNEQFF,TGTGCCTGGATGACTGAGCGGGCCCTCTACAATGAGCAGTTCTTC
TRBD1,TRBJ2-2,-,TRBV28,CASSPGRTGYDTGELFF,TGTGCCAGCAGCCCTGGTAGGACAGGGTACGACACCGGGGAGCTGTTTTTT
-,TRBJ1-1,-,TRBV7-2,CASSLEGVMNTEAFF,TGTGCCAGCAGCTTAGAGGGGGTTATGAACACTGAAGCTTTCTTT